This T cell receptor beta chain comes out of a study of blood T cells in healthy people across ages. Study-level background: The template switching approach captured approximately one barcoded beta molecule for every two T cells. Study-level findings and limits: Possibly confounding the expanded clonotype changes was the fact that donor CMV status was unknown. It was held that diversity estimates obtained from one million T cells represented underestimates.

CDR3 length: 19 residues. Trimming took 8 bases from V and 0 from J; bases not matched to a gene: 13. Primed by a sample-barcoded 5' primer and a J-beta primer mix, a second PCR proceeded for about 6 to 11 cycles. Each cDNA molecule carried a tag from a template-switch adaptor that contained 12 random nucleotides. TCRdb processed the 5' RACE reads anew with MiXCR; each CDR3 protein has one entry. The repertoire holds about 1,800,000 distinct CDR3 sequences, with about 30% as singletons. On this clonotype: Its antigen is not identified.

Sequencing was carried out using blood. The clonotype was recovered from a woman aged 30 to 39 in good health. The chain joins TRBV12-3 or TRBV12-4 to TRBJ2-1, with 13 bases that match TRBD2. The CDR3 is CASGAGTSGTPSSYNEQFF. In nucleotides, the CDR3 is TGTGCCAGCGGAGCCGGGACTAGCGGGACCCCGAGCTCCTACAATGAGCAGTTCTTC.